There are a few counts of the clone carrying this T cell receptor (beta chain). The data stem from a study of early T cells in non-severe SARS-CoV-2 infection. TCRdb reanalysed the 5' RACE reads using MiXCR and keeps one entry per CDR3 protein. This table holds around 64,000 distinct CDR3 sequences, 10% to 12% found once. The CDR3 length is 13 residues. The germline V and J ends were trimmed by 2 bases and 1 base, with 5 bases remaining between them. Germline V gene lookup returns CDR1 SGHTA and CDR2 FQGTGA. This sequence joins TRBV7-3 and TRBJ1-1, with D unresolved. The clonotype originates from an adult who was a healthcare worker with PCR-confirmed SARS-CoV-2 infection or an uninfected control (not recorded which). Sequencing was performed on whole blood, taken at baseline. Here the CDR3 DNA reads TGTGCCAGCAGCTTACGAGGGAACACTGAAGCTTTCTTT. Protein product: CASSLRGNTEAFF.